This is a list of T cell receptor beta chains from one sample in a study of blood T cell repertoires in COVID-19. The protocol was immunoSEQ multiplex PCR, while the TCRdb copy is restricted to in-frame clones and leaves out a portion. The sample contains 130,000 to 150,000 clones, approximately 87% of which appear only once. The material sequenced was peripheral blood. The origin of the receptors is a woman aged 40 to 49 with acute or convalescent COVID-19. Both conserved end residues are part of each CDR3. The D gene is left open where the match is weak. A clone size is listed for some rows: how often the clone was seen (once, few, many), or a class if it is expanded.

CAISSGGMGTEAFF | TGTGCCATCAGTAGCGGGGGTATGGGCACTGAAGCTTTCTTT | TRBJ1-1 | NA | TRBV10-3 | NA
CASSYGETPGYNEQFF | TGTGCCAGCAGTTACGGGGAGACACCAGGCTACAATGAGCAGTTCTTC | TRBJ2-1 | NA | TRBV6-5 | NA
CASSYRGGNTEAFF | TGTGCCAGCTCCTACAGGGGTGGGAACACTGAAGCTTTCTTT | TRBJ1-1 | NA | TRBV7-3 | TRBD1
CSVEGVRGSEMDGYTF | TGCAGCGTTGAAGGAGTCAGGGGTTCCGAGATGGATGGCTACACCTTC | TRBJ1-2 | NA | TRBV29-1 | NA
CASIASRGAPGEAFF | TGTGCCAGCATAGCCTCCCGGGGGGCACCAGGGGAAGCTTTCTTT | TRBJ1-1 | NA | TRBV6-5 | NA
CASSPNLAGEQYF | TGTGCCAGCAGCCCCAACCTAGCGGGGGAGCAGTACTTC | TRBJ2-7 | NA | TRBV2 | TRBD2
CASSQERGPVLSGANVLTF | TGCGCCAGCAGCCAAGAGAGGGGGCCGGTCCTCTCTGGGGCCAACGTCCTGACTTTC | TRBJ2-6 | NA | TRBV4-3 | TRBD1
CASSQGTSGRADTQYF | TGCGCCAGCAGCCAAGGCACTAGCGGGAGGGCAGATACGCAGTATTTT | TRBJ2-3 | NA | TRBV4-3 | TRBD2
CASSYPQEFRDRGLGYTF | TGTGCCAGCAGTTACCCTCAGGAATTCCGGGACAGGGGGCTTGGCTACACCTTC | TRBJ1-2 | NA | TRBV6-2/TRBV6-3 | TRBD1
CASSPGEGTQNQPQHF | TGTGCCAGCAGCCCAGGGGAGGGCACCCAAAATCAGCCCCAGCATTTT | TRBJ1-5 | once | TRBV7-8 | NA
CASSPTGVSLEQYF | TGTGCCAGCTCACCAACAGGGGTATCCCTCGAGCAGTACTTC | TRBJ2-7 | few | TRBV18 | TRBD1
CAWSFRGPYEQYF | TGTGCCTGGAGTTTCAGGGGACCCTACGAGCAGTACTTC | TRBJ2-7 | once | TRBV30 | NA
CASSLYSGSSYNEQFF | TGTGCCAGCAGCCTATACAGCGGCAGCTCCTACAATGAGCAGTTCTTC | TRBJ2-1 | NA | TRBV7-3 | NA
CASSDTGWYGYTF | TGTGCCAGCAGTGACACAGGGTGGTATGGCTACACCTTC | TRBJ1-2 | NA | TRBV2 | NA
CSVAGTGNQPQHF | TGCAGCGTTGCCGGGACAGGCAATCAGCCCCAGCATTTT | TRBJ1-5 | once | TRBV29-1 | TRBD1
CASSLGVAEAFF | TGTGCCAGCAGCTTAGGGGTGGCTGAAGCTTTCTTT | TRBJ1-1 | NA | TRBV5-6 | NA
CAISVGRGITEAFF | TGTGCCATCAGTGTTGGAAGGGGGATCACTGAAGCTTTCTTT | TRBJ1-1 | NA | TRBV10-3 | NA
CASSYTSGGKLFF | TGTGCCAGCAGTTATACCTCCGGGGGAAAACTGTTTTTT | TRBJ1-4 | NA | TRBV6-5 | NA
CASSTYSVAVSTDTQYF | TGTGCCAGCTCAACATATTCCGTAGCGGTCAGCACAGATACGCAGTATTTT | TRBJ2-3 | NA | TRBV18 | NA
CASSGDPSGGLNIQYF | TGTGCCAGCAGTGGGGACCCTAGCGGGGGTTTAAACATTCAGTACTTC | TRBJ2-4 | NA | TRBV2 | TRBD2
CARGSGGHPDTQYF | TGTGCCCGTGGGAGCGGGGGGCATCCAGATACGCAGTATTTT | TRBJ2-3 | NA | TRBV7-2 | TRBD2
CASSQELAGGQDTQYF | TGCGCCAGCAGCCAAGAACTAGCGGGAGGGCAAGATACGCAGTATTTT | TRBJ2-3 | NA | TRBV4-1 | TRBD2
CASSQDSVDRVDTEAFF | TGTGCCAGCAGCCAAGATAGTGTAGACAGGGTGGACACTGAAGCTTTCTTT | TRBJ1-1 | NA | TRBV3-1/TRBV3-2 | TRBD1
CASSGLGGIDSNQPQHF | TGTGCCAGCAGTGGTCTTGGGGGGATAGATAGCAATCAGCCCCAGCATTTT | TRBJ1-5 | NA | TRBV2 | NA
CASSIRLVRETPLHF | TGTGCCAGTAGTATCCGTTTGGTCCGAGAGACACCCCTCCACTTT | TRBJ1-6 | NA | TRBV19 | NA
CASSPTRVNTEAFF | TGTGCCAGCAGCCCCACGAGGGTGAACACTGAAGCTTTCTTT | TRBJ1-1 | NA | TRBV14 | NA
CASSQVHRPTGELFF | TGCGCCAGCAGCCAAGTCCACAGGCCCACCGGGGAGCTGTTTTTT | TRBJ2-2 | once | TRBV4-3 | NA
CASSFRERGYTF | TGTGCCAGCAGTTTTAGGGAGAGGGGCTACACCTTC | TRBJ1-2 | NA | TRBV28 | NA
CASSLGILGGYTF | TGTGCCAGCAGTCTCGGGATTCTAGGGGGCTACACCTTC | TRBJ1-2 | NA | TRBV12-3/TRBV12-4 | NA